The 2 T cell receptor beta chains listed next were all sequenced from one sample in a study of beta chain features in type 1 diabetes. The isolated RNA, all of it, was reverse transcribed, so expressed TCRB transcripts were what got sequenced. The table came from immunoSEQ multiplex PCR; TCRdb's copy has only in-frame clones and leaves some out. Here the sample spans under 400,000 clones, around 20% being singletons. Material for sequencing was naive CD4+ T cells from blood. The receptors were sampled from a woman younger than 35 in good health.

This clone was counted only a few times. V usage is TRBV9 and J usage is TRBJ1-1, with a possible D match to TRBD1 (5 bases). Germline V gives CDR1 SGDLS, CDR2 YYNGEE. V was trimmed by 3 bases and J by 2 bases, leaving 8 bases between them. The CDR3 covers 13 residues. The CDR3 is CASSEDRNTEAFF. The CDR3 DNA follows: TGTGCCAGCAGCGAAGACAGAAACACTGAAGCTTTCTTT.

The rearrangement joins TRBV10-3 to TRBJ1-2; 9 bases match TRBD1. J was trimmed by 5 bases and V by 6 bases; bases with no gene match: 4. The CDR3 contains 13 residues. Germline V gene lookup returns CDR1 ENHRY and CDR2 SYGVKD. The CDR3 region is CAISRDREYGYTF. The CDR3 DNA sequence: TGTGCCATCAGCCGGGACAGGGAATATGGCTACACCTTC.